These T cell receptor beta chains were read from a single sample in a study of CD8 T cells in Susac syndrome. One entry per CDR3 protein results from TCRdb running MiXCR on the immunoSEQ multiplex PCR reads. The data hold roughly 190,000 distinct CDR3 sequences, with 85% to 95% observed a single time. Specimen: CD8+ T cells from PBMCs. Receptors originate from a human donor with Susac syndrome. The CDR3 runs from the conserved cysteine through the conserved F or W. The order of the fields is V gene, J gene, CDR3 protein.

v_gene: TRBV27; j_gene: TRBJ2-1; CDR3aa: CASSSTLAGDPPNEQFF
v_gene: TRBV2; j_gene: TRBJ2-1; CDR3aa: CASSLAGGLFNEQFF
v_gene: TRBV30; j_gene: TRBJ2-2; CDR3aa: CAWSVRGTGELFF
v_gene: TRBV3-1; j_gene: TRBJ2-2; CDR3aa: CASSFLDGELFF
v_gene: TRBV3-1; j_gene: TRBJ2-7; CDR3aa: CASSRRDRGSYEQYF
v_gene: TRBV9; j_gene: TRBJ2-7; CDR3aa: CASSVDASGEQYF
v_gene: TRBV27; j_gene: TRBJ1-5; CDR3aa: CASSLGGPQPQHF
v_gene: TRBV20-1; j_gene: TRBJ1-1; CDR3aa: CSARDGGMNTEAFF
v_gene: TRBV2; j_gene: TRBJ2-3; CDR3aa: CASSVRRSTDTQYF
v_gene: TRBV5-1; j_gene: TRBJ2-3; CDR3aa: CASSLVVASDTQYF
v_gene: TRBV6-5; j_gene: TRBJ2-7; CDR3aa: CASGAGKTGEQYF
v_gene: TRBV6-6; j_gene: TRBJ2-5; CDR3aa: CASRTSGGVETQYF
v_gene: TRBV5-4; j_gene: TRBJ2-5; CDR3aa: CASSSRLAGSTQYF
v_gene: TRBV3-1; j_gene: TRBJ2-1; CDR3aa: CASSQDTEQFF
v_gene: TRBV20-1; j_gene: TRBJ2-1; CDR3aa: CSATGTSFYNEQFF
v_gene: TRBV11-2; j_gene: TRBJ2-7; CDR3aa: CASSLDLGGLYEQYF
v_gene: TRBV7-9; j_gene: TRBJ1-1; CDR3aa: CASSLGQAFF
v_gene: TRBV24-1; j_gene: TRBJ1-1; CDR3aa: CATSDAGSTEAFF
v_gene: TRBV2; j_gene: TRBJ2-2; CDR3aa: CASIPGYTRNTGELFF
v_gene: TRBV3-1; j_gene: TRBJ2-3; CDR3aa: CASSQAGGTDTQYF
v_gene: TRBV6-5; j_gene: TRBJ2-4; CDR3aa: CASSFTGSGKNIQYF
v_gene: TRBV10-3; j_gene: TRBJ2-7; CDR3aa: CATSDRYPYEQYF
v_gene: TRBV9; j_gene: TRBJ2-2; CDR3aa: CASSPGTRNTGELFF
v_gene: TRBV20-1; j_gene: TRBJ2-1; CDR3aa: CSARGLAGESTPPNEQFF
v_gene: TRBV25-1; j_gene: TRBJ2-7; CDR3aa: CASSAPNSYEQYF
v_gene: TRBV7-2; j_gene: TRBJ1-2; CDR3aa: CASSSRGSDGYTF
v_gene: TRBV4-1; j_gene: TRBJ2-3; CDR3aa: CASSLTDTGAAGDTQYF
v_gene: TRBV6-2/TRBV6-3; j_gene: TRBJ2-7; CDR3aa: CASSYLGVYEQYF
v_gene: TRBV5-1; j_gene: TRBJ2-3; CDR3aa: CASSPHGQGTDTQYF
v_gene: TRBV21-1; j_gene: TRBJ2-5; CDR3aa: CASSKEKRGQAEETQYF
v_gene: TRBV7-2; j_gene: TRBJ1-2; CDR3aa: CASSLVASGYGYTF
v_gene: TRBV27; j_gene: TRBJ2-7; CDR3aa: CASSSIFGTGSHEQYF